This entry describes one TCR beta chain. Primers for the PCR totalled 60 Vbeta and 13 Jbeta. Using immunoSEQ multiplex PCR, the repertoire was profiled, and TCRdb retains in-frame clones only, with some absent. The data hold about 140,000 clones, with approximately 87% observed a single time. The sample comes from a study of cytomegalovirus exposure and HLA in healthy donors. The material sequenced was PBMCs. The origin of this receptor is a man aged 35-49 years in good health and CMV-seronegative.

The CDR3 coding sequence is TGTGCCAGCAGCATAGCGGGAGTGAGAGATGAGCAGTTCTTC. Translated, it gives CASSIAGVRDEQFF. J is TRBJ2-1 and V is TRBV11-2; 9 bases agree with TRBD2. V shed 5 bases, J shed 8 bases, and the junction held 7 bases outside the gene matches. CDR3 length equals 14 residues. The V gene's germline CDR1 is SGHAT and CDR2 FQNNGV.